The rows below give T cell receptor beta chains drawn from one sample of a study of shared clonotypes between healthy human individuals. Generated by immunoSEQ multiplex PCR, the TCRdb table keeps only in-frame clones and is missing some. The table shows hundreds of thousands of clones, with about 73% occurring only once. The sample was memory CD4+ T cells sorted from blood. All receptors come from a man between 25 and 39 years old in good health. The conserved cysteine and the conserved F or W are not part of the CDR3 here.

ASSFNQDSQETQY TRBJ2-5 TRBV5-4
AISESGTGRNEKLF TRBJ1-4 TRBV10-3
ASRRQGIGIQY TRBJ2-4 TRBV6-5
SAEAYTEAF TRBJ1-1 TRBV20-1
ASSLNIGSLASYEQY TRBJ2-7 TRBV27
ASSLMDNQETQY TRBJ2-5 TRBV5-1
SVGAGWDQPQH TRBJ1-5 TRBV29-1
ASSLFAGNSGNTIY TRBJ1-3 TRBV5-5
ASSLAGPQGSY TRBJ2-5 TRBV5-1
ASSPPAPSKNIQY TRBJ2-4 TRBV28
ASHSTSRTSLYEQY TRBJ2-7 TRBV10-1
ASRRTSGISYEQY TRBJ2-7 TRBV28
ASRGMAGASEAF TRBJ1-1 TRBV7-2
ASSDDRSSEKLF TRBJ1-4 TRBV2
ATSRDQRVYY TRBJ2-5 TRBV15
ASSEGGLEQY TRBJ2-7 TRBV6-1
ASSEDRVEKLF TRBJ1-4 TRBV6-1
ASSLAGGDTDTQY TRBJ2-3 TRBV7-9
ASSLAGGPGVEQF TRBJ2-1 TRBV2
ASSWRTTEQF TRBJ2-1 TRBV5-4
AISGGLNNEQF TRBJ2-1 TRBV10-3
ASSHGQEAEAF TRBJ1-1 TRBV6-5
AWSMAGASEQY TRBJ2-7 TRBV30
ASSLRQMNTEAF TRBJ1-1 TRBV5-1
ASSLGGGPLDQPQH TRBJ1-5 TRBV5-5
ASSPGQGPYGYT TRBJ1-2 TRBV7-2
ASSRTSLNTGELF TRBJ2-2 TRBV11-3
ATSTERLATDTQY TRBJ2-3 TRBV15
ATSSGQGRETQY TRBJ2-5 TRBV15
ASSYRDRNQPQH TRBJ1-5 TRBV6-6
ASSLGSPSTDTQY TRBJ2-3 TRBV7-2
ASSLVQTGVYGYT TRBJ1-2 TRBV7-9
AIRTTGVARNTIY TRBJ1-3 TRBV10-3
ATGRTSGSSYEQF TRBJ2-1 TRBV28
ASGGGHQPQH TRBJ1-5 TRBV30
ASSASEVTQY TRBJ2-3 TRBV9
ASSQSSSSAGTTDTQY TRBJ2-3 TRBV14
ASTFSGGRETQY TRBJ2-5 TRBV28
ASSLRDNTEAF TRBJ1-1 TRBV7-9
ASKQGARMGELF TRBJ2-2 TRBV6-4
ASRSISGRPGDNEQF TRBJ2-1 TRBV19
ASTGGTGVYNEQF TRBJ2-1 TRBV28
ASSGQGNTEAF TRBJ1-1 TRBV11-3
ASGLGSRSTGELF TRBJ2-2 TRBV10-3
ASRTLAEQF TRBJ2-1 TRBV6-5
ASSPMADIEAF TRBJ1-1 TRBV5-4
ASSLGLAGIDEQF TRBJ2-1 TRBV5-1
AWSGGGAQETQY TRBJ2-5 TRBV30
ASRPSGTVNQPQH TRBJ1-5 TRBV19
ASSPGTMETQY TRBJ2-5 TRBV7-3
ASSKGLAGAGEQF TRBJ2-1 TRBV5-4
ASGLGSSYLETQY TRBJ2-5 TRBV12-5
ASSSFGSSYNEQF TRBJ2-1 TRBV19
SVGEGYEQY TRBJ2-7 TRBV29-1
AWSSRTGRGGYEQY TRBJ2-7 TRBV30